This T cell receptor beta chain emerged from a study of Ad26.COV2.S vaccination and SARS-CoV-2 variants. General observations from the study: Post-vaccination breadth of spike-specific CD8+ and CD4+ T cell responses was reportedly substantial.

Treatment in this sample: around 19 received Ad26.COV2.S at low or high dose, single or two shots; about 5 received placebo; per-sample allocation not given. Vaccine and placebo recipients were sampled on day 63 after the first injection. About this clone itself: The target antigen is unknown.

V lost 5 bases, J lost 3 bases, and 10 bases stayed unmatched. CDR1 is MNHNY and CDR2 is SVGAGI in the germline V gene (reference sequence). The CDR3 runs to 16 residues. Only in-frame clones appear in the TCRdb table, and some are missing; sequencing was by immunoSEQ multiplex PCR. This table has roughly 350,000 clones, around 87% appearing once. This TCR was recovered from a person aged 18-60 years who received the Ad26.COV2.S COVID-19 vaccine or a placebo. The chain uses TRBV6-6 and TRBJ2-3; 8 bases map to TRBD2. Sequencing used peripheral blood, obtained in a trial of Ad26.COV2.S vaccine versus placebo. This chain's CDR3 is CASSGGRAGATDTQYF. CDR3 nucleotide sequence: TGTGCCAGCAGTGGGGGGCGAGCGGGGGCGACAGATACGCAGTATTTT.